The clone carrying this T cell receptor (beta chain) has more than one count but fewer than ten. Isolated PBMCs totaled at least 6.5 million in each sample. Using a J-beta primer mix together with a sample-barcoded 5' primer, a second PCR was run for about 6 to 11 cycles. From the 5' RACE reads, TCRdb called clonotypes with MiXCR, one entry per CDR3 protein. The sample lists some 890,000 distinct CDR3 sequences; roughly 29% were seen once. This record belongs to a study of blood T cells in healthy people across ages. The germline gives CDR1 LGHNA, CDR2 YNFKEQ. V gave up 3 bases and J gave up 5 bases, with 13 bases separating them. CDR3 length equals 14 residues. In addition, the sample was reused for a study of T cells of mothers and their children.

The origin of this receptor is a woman in her 40s in good health. The specimen was blood. The rearrangement uses TRBV4-2 and TRBJ1-2, with D maybe TRBD1 (6 bases). CDR3 sequence: CASSQPGQRYGYTF. CDR3 bases: TGTGCCAGCAGCCAGCCGGGACAACGATATGGCTACACCTTC.